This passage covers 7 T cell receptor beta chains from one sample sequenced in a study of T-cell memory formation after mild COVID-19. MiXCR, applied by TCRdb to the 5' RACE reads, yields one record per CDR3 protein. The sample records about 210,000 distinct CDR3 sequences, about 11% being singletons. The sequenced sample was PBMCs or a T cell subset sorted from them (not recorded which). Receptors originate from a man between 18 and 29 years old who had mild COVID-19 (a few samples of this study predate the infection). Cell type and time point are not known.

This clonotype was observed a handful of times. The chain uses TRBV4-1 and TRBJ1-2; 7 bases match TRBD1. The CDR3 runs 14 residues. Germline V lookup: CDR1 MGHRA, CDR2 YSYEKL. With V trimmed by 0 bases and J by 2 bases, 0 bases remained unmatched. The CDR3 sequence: CASSQDRGNYGYTF. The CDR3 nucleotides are TGCGCCAGCAGCCAAGACAGGGGGAACTATGGCTACACCTTC.

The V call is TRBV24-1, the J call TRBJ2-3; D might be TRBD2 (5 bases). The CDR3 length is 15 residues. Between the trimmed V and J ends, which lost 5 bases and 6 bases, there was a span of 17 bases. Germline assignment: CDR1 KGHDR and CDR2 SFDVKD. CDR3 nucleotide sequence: TGTGCCACCAGTGCCCCCCGCGGGTCGGGGGATACGCAGTATTTT. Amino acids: CATSAPRGSGDTQYF.

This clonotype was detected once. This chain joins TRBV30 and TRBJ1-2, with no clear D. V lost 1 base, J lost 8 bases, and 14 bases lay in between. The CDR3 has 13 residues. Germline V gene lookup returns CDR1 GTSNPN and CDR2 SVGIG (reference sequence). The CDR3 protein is CAWSDSLQGGYTF. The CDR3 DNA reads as TGTGCCTGGAGTGACAGCCTTCAAGGGGGCTACACCTTC.

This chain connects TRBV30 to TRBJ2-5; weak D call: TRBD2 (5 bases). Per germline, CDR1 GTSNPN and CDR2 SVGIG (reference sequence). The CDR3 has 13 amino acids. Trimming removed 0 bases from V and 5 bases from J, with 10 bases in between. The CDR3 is CAWSVPGMETQYF. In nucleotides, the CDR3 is TGTGCCTGGAGTGTGCCGGGGATGGAGACCCAGTACTTC.

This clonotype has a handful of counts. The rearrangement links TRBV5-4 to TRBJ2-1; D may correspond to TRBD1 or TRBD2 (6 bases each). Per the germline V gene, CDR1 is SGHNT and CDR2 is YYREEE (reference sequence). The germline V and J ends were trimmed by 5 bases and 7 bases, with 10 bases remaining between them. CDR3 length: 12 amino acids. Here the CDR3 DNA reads TGTGCCAGCAGGAAAGGGGGGAATGAGCAGTTCTTC. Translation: CASRKGGNEQFF.

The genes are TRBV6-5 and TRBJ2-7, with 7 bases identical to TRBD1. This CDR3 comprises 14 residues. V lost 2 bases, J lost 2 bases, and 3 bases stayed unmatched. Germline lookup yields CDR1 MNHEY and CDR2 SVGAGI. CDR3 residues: CASSYRDRTYEQYF. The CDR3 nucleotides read TGTGCCAGCAGTTACCGGGACAGAACCTACGAGCAGTACTTC.

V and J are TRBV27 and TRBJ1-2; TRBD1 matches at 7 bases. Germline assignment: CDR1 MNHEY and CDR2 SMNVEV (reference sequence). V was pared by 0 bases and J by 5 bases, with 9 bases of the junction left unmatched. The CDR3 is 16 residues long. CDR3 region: CASSLSLAGGVYGYTF. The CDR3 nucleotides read TGTGCCAGCAGTTTATCGTTGGCAGGGGGTGTGTATGGCTACACCTTC.